A selection of T cell receptor beta chains follows, all from one sample in a study of cytomegalovirus exposure and HLA in healthy donors. Some clones are missing from TCRdb's copy, which holds only in-frame ones; the method was immunoSEQ multiplex PCR. The sample yields roughly 300,000 clones, roughly 85% seen once. The sequencing input was PBMCs. The receptors were sampled from a middle-aged man in good health and CMV-seropositive. Each CDR3 is given with its conserved first and last residue. The D gene is left open where the match is weak. The listing skips clone size in some rows; elsewhere it reads once, few, many or a size class.

D gene	V gene	J gene	clone size	CDR3 length	CDR3 DNA	CDR3 protein
TRBD1	TRBV19	TRBJ2-7	-	15	TGTGCCAGTAGTATAGAGGGGACAGTTCCCTACGAGCAGTACTTC	CASSIEGTVPYEQYF
TRBD2	TRBV6-6	TRBJ2-3	-	15	TGTGCCAGCAGGTCCGGGACTAGCAACGCAGATACGCAGTATTTT	CASRSGTSNADTQYF
-	TRBV9	TRBJ2-1	-	16	TGTGCCAGCAGCCTGGGGGCAGGGAGCTCCTACAATGAGCAGTTCTTC	CASSLGAGSSYNEQFF
-	TRBV19	TRBJ2-1	-	15	TGTGCCAGTGCCCCCCCGGGTAGTTCCTACAATGAGCAGTTCTTC	CASAPPGSSYNEQFF
TRBD2	TRBV10-3	TRBJ2-1	-	16	TGTGCCATCAGAACCGGGACTAGCGGTTCCTACAATGAGCAGTTCTTC	CAIRTGTSGSYNEQFF
-	TRBV27	TRBJ2-7	-	14	TGTGCCAGCAGTTTAGGTGCCGGGACCTACGAGCAGTACTTC	CASSLGAGTYEQYF
TRBD1	TRBV28	TRBJ2-5	-	15	TGTGCCAGCAGGTTCAAACAGGGGTACCAAGAGACCCAGTACTTC	CASRFKQGYQETQYF
TRBD2	TRBV7-8	TRBJ2-1	-	19	TGTGCCAGCAGCTTAAGGGTATCTAGCGGGGGGAGTTTGGGCAATGAGCAGTTCTTC	CASSLRVSSGGSLGNEQFF
TRBD1	TRBV19	TRBJ1-1	-	12	TGTGCCAGTAGCGCCGGGACAGTTGAAGCTTTCTTT	CASSAGTVEAFF
-	TRBV12-5	TRBJ2-3	once	16	TGTGCTAGTGGTCCGGGACTGGAGAGTGTCACAGATACGCAGTATTTT	CASGPGLESVTDTQYF
-	TRBV27	TRBJ2-2	-	15	TGTGCCAGCAGTTTAAGTGGACTTAACACCGGGGAGCTGTTTTTT	CASSLSGLNTGELFF
-	TRBV4-1	TRBJ2-7	-	14	TGCGCCAGCAGCCTTAGCGGCCGCTCCTACGAGCAGTACTTC	CASSLSGRSYEQYF
-	TRBV7-9	TRBJ1-2	-	14	TGTTCCAGCAGCTTCCCTGTAACCCAGGCCTCCTACACCTTC	CSSSFPVTQASYTF
-	TRBV4-2	TRBJ2-7	once	13	TGTGCCAGCAGCCAAAATATCCAGAGGGAGCAGTACTTC	CASSQNIQREQYF
-	TRBV28	TRBJ2-3	once	14	TGTGCCAGCGGCCCCCGGCTAGCCGGAGATACGCAGTATTTT	CASGPRLAGDTQYF
TRBD1	TRBV7-6	TRBJ2-7	once	16	TGTGCCAGCAGCCAAGGGGTCGGACAGGGTACTTACGAGCAGTACTTC	CASSQGVGQGTYEQYF
-	TRBV2	TRBJ1-2	-	14	TGTGCCAGCACTAAGGAGGTTTCGGACTATGGCTACACCTTC	CASTKEVSDYGYTF
TRBD1	TRBV5-1	TRBJ2-1	-	14	TGCGCCAGCAGCCTAGGACAGGGAATAGGAGAGCAGTTCTTC	CASSLGQGIGEQFF
-	TRBV4-3	TRBJ2-7	-	15	TGCGCCAGCAGCCAAGATGCACAGGGCTACTACGAGCAGTACTTC	CASSQDAQGYYEQYF
-	TRBV9	TRBJ1-3	-	14	TGTGCCAGCAGCGCAGGGATTACTGGAAACACCATATATTTT	CASSAGITGNTIYF
-	TRBV19	TRBJ2-2	-	15	TGTGCCAGTAGTATGGGGGGACTCATAACCGGGGAGCTGTTTTTT	CASSMGGLITGELFF
-	TRBV6-5	TRBJ1-4	-	15	TGTGCCAGCAGTTACGACAGACAGCGGGTTGAAAAACTGTTTTTT	CASSYDRQRVEKLFF
-	TRBV7-8	TRBJ1-1	-	15	TGTGCCAGCAGCTTACTGGGCAGGGCGGACACTGAAGCTTTCTTT	CASSLLGRADTEAFF
TRBD1	TRBV18	TRBJ1-5	-	15	TGTGCCAGCTCACCACTCCGGACAGGGGAACAGCCCCAGCATTTT	CASSPLRTGEQPQHF
-	TRBV27	TRBJ2-5	-	13	TGTGCCAGCCTGATCGACAGTCAAGAGACCCAGTACTTC	CASLIDSQETQYF
TRBD1	TRBV5-6	TRBJ1-5	-	15	TGTGCCAGCAGCCTTTGGACAGGGGGAGTTCAGCCCCAGCATTTT	CASSLWTGGVQPQHF
-	TRBV5-1	TRBJ2-5	once	13	TGCGCCAGCAGCTTGGGCTCCTCCTTAGAGCAGTACTTC	CASSLGSSLEQYF
-	TRBV2	TRBJ1-1	few	12	TGTGCCAGCACAGACAGTAGGACTGAAGCTTTCTTT	CASTDSRTEAFF
-	TRBV2	TRBJ2-2	-	14	TGTGCCAGCAAGACAGCGTGGAACACCGGGGAGCTGTTTTTT	CASKTAWNTGELFF
-	TRBV27	TRBJ2-7	-	12	TGTGCCAGCAGTTTGGCCGCGGGGGAGCAGTACTTC	CASSLAAGEQYF
-	TRBV4-3	TRBJ2-2	-	16	TGCGCCAGCAGCCAGTTAGAACAGGGAAAGGGCGGGGAGCTGTTTTTT	CASSQLEQGKGGELFF
TRBD1	TRBV7-2	TRBJ2-3	-	15	TGTGCCAGCAGCCTTGGACAGGGGCACACAGATACGCAGTATTTT	CASSLGQGHTDTQYF
TRBD2	TRBV18	TRBJ2-5	-	18	TGTGCCAGCTCAAGGGCGTCGGGACTAGCGGGAGAGGCAGAGACCCAGTACTTC	CASSRASGLAGEAETQYF
-	TRBV4-2	TRBJ2-7	-	15	TGTGCCAGCAGCCAAGATTTGGGTGCGCGGGTGCAGCAGTACTTC	CASSQDLGARVQQYF
-	TRBV2	TRBJ2-3	-	10	TGTGCCATTGAGACAGATACGCAGTATTTT	CAIETDTQYF
TRBD1	TRBV9	TRBJ2-4	once	16	TGTGCCAGCAGCGTAAGTCTAGGACAGGGGCAAAACATTCAGTACTTC	CASSVSLGQGQNIQYF
TRBD2	TRBV6-5	TRBJ2-7	-	14	TGTGCCAGCAGGCCTGCGGGTGCGGGGGACGAGCAGTACTTC	CASRPAGAGDEQYF
-	TRBV4-2	TRBJ1-3	-	14	TGTGCCAGCAGCCAACCTAGCGACGGAAACACCATATATTTT	CASSQPSDGNTIYF
TRBD2	TRBV6-1	TRBJ2-1	-	19	TGTGCCAGCAGTGAAGGATGGACTAGCGGGACCACATCCTACAATGAGCAGTTCTTC	CASSEGWTSGTTSYNEQFF
-	TRBV18	TRBJ2-7	-	14	TGTGCCAGCTCACCACGGCAGGCGGGCTACGAGCAGTACTTC	CASSPRQAGYEQYF
-	TRBV4-2	TRBJ2-7	-	14	TGTGCCAGCAGCCATAACAATAGGGGTTACGAGCAGTACTTC	CASSHNNRGYEQYF
-	TRBV6-5	TRBJ1-1	few	14	TGTGCCAGCAGTTACACTACAGGGAACACTGAAGCTTTCTTT	CASSYTTGNTEAFF
TRBD1	TRBV2	TRBJ1-2	-	18	TGTGCCAGCACTAAGGGGGACAGACCTTCTCCTCGAAACTATGGCTACACCTTC	CASTKGDRPSPRNYGYTF
TRBD1	TRBV19	TRBJ2-3	-	15	TGTGCCAGTAGTCCGGGACAGAGACCTGGGGATACGCAGTATTTT	CASSPGQRPGDTQYF
-	TRBV7-6	TRBJ2-7	-	13	TGTGCCAGCAGCTTATCTAGTCCCTACGAGCAGTACTTC	CASSLSSPYEQYF
-	TRBV5-6	TRBJ2-7	-	11	TGTGCCAGCAGGAGTCAATACGAGCAGTACTTC	CASRSQYEQYF
TRBD1	TRBV27	TRBJ2-7	-	13	TGTGCCAGCCGGGGGACAGGGGGCAACGAGCAGTACTTC	CASRGTGGNEQYF
-	TRBV28	TRBJ1-2	-	18	TGTGCCAGCAGCGCTCCCCAACCCCGGGAGGATTATAACTATGGCTACACCTTC	CASSAPQPREDYNYGYTF
TRBD2	TRBV29-1	TRBJ2-7	-	13	TGCAGCGTTGAAGCTAGGGGAGGGTACGAGCAGTACTTC	CSVEARGGYEQYF
-	TRBV4-2	TRBJ2-1	-	13	TGTGCCAGCAGCCAAGATGTATACAATGAGCAGTTCTTC	CASSQDVYNEQFF
TRBD2	TRBV5-1	TRBJ2-7	-	17	TGCGCCAGCAGCTTGTCTAGCGGGACTCTGAGCTCCTACGAGCAGTACTTC	CASSLSSGTLSSYEQYF